These 23 T cell receptor beta chains were all obtained from the same sample, sequenced in a study of identical twins (dated by TCRdb to the mid-2010s). The library was produced with 5' RACE. Sequencing instrument: Illumina HiSeq 2000. TCRdb reprocessed the public reads (quality trimming at Q25 with fastp, clone calling with MiXCR) and kept in-frame beta chains. Identical CDR3 proteins give one entry, which carries the most common genes and DNA. The sample contains roughly 630,000 distinct CDR3 sequences, roughly 7.1% of them found a single time. The ten largest clones represent over 1.5% of the sample. This same sample was also taken into another study, of yellow fever vaccine responses in identical twins.

The sequencing sample was made of PBMCs. These receptors were obtained from a woman aged 18 to 35 in good health.

This clonotype appeared many times. V is TRBV10-3 and J is TRBJ2-7; D might be TRBD1 or TRBD2, each matching 5 bases. The length of the CDR3 is 11 residues. The V gene lost 9 bases and the J gene lost 2 bases, with 8 bases spanning the gap. Germline V lookup: CDR1 ENHRY, CDR2 SYGVKD. This CDR3 reads CAIGGPYEQYV. CDR3 DNA sequence: TGTGCCATTGGGGGACCCTACGAGCAGTACGTC.

The chain is built from TRBV4-1 and TRBJ1-5; D is possibly TRBD1 (6 bases). CDR1 MGHRA and CDR2 YSYEKL come from the germline V gene. V was shortened by 1 base and J by 6 bases, with 13 bases between the two germline ends. The CDR3 sequence is 15 residues long. The CDR3 DNA follows: TGCGCCAGCAGCCAAGTTGTGGGGGGCGGTCAGCCCCAGCATTTT. Translation gives CASSQVVGGGQPQHF.

Many counts were recorded for this clonotype. This chain joins TRBV19 and TRBJ1-2; TRBD1 might be the D (5 bases). The CDR3 has 14 residues. V lost 3 bases, J lost 2 bases, and 10 bases lay in between. The V gene's germline CDR1 is LNHDA and CDR2 SQIVND (reference sequence). CDR3 bases: TGTGCCAGTAGTATTTACGCAGGGAACTATGGCTACACCTTC. Its translation: CASSIYAGNYGYTF. Drawing the rest from reference TRBV19 and TRBJ1-2, the complete variable domain is DGGITQSPKYLFRKEGQNVTLSCEQNLNHDAMYWYRQDPGQGLRLIYYSQIVNDFQKGDIAEGYSVSREKKESFPLTVTSAQKNPTAFYLCASSIYAGNYGYTFGSGTRLTVV.

This clonotype was observed a few times. The chain combines TRBV7-9 with TRBJ2-2, with 11 positions matching TRBD1. The J segment lost 3 bases and the V segment lost 8 bases, leaving 2 bases of the junction unmatched. Germline V CDR1 and CDR2: SEHNR, FQNEAQ (reference sequence). This CDR3 comprises 14 residues. The CDR3, as DNA: TGTGCCAGCCGGGACAGGGGGGACACCGGGGAGCTGTTTTTT. This sequence encodes CASRDRGDTGELFF.

The V gene is TRBV9, the J gene TRBJ2-7; D uncertain. Germline loops: CDR1 SGDLS, CDR2 YYNGEE. V was pared by 3 bases and J by 3 bases, with 16 bases between. The CDR3 has 15 amino acids. The CDR3: CASSAVVVLDYEQYF. In DNA, the CDR3 is TGTGCCAGCAGCGCCGTGGTGGTGCTAGACTACGAGCAGTACTTC. Supplemented by reference TRBV9 and TRBJ2-7, the full variable domain reads DSGVTQTPKHLITATGQRVTLRCSPRSGDLSVYWYQQSLDQGLQFLIQYYNGEERAKGNILERFSAQQFPDLHSELNLSSLELGDSALYFCASSAVVVLDYEQYFGPGTRLTVT.

The rearrangement links TRBV29-1 to TRBJ1-2; 7 bases fit TRBD1. V dropped 7 bases and J dropped 6; count of bases not matched to a gene: 11. CDR3 length: 13 residues. Germline V CDR1 and CDR2: SQVTM, ANQGSEA. CDR3 protein: CSAARGTDNGYTF. The CDR3, as DNA: TGCAGCGCCGCCCGAGGGACAGACAATGGCTACACCTTC.

This clonotype was counted between two and nine times. The V call is TRBV11-1, the J call TRBJ2-2, with D possibly matching TRBD2 (6 bases). The length of the CDR3 is 13 residues. Trimming pared 8 bases from V and 2 bases from J, leaving 9 bases between. Germline V gene lookup returns CDR1 SGHAT and CDR2 FQDESV (reference sequence). The CDR3 bases are TGTGCCAGCGGAGGGCAAAACACCGGGGAGCTGTTTTTT. It is translated as CASGGQNTGELFF.

This sequence joins TRBV4-1 and TRBJ2-1; 8 positions agree with TRBD1. This CDR3 region has 14 residues. J gave up 10 bases and V 4 bases, and 9 bases lay outside the gene matches. CDR1 and CDR2 (germline): MGHRA, YSYEKL. This chain's CDR3 is CASSLQGASGEQFF. The CDR3 DNA reads TGCGCCAGCAGCCTTCAGGGGGCGAGTGGAGAGCAGTTCTTC.

In this sample, this clonotype turned up a few times. This rearrangement joins TRBV28 to TRBJ2-6; TRBD1 is a possible D gene (5 bases). V was pared by 2 bases and J by 4 bases, with 12 bases between. The CDR3 contains 16 residues. The V gene's germline CDR1 is MDHEN and CDR2 SYDVKM. The CDR3 protein is CASSLKGKRGANVLTF. CDR3 nucleotide sequence: TGTGCCAGCAGTTTAAAGGGGAAAAGAGGGGCCAACGTCCTGACTTTC.

This clonotype came up a few times. This sequence joins TRBV3-1 and TRBJ2-7; 9 positions agree with TRBD1. Trimming took 1 base from V and 3 from J; bases not matched to a gene: 1. This CDR3 is 14 amino acids long. Germline CDR1 is LGHDT and CDR2 is YNNKEL (reference sequence). CDR3 sequence reads: CASSQGTGDYEQYV. The CDR3, as DNA: TGTGCCAGCAGCCAAGGGACAGGGGACTACGAGCAGTACGTC.

The rearrangement joins TRBV12-3 or TRBV12-4 to TRBJ2-4, with 8 bases aligning to TRBD1. This CDR3 comprises 17 residues. The V segment lost 4 bases and the J segment 1 base; nucleotides outside the gene matches: 9. This CDR3 reads CASSWGGGQGAKNIQYF. The CDR3 DNA reads TGTGCCAGCAGTTGGGGAGGCGGACAGGGTGCCAAAAACATTCAGTACTTC.

This clonotype showed up just a few times. J is TRBJ1-5 and V is TRBV2; D not resolved. The CDR3 is made up of 14 amino acids. Trimming took off 1 base at V and 2 bases at J, with 6 bases between the two ends. Looked up from germline, CDR1 is SNHLY and CDR2 is FYNNEI. The CDR3 spells CASSEEARNQPQHF. CDR3 nucleotide sequence: TGTGCCAGCAGTGAAGAGGCACGCAATCAGCCCCAGCATTTT.

This chain uses TRBV27 with TRBJ2-3, with 14 positions matching TRBD2. The length of the CDR3 is 16 residues. The V gene end was trimmed by 6 bases and the J gene end by 5 bases; junction bases not matched to a gene: 7. Germline CDR1 and CDR2: MNHEY and SMNVEV (reference sequence). DNA for the CDR3: TGTGCCAGCAGAGTGGGGACTAGCGGGAGTAAAGATACGCAGTATTTT. It yields the protein CASRVGTSGSKDTQYF.

The V call is TRBV29-1, the J call TRBJ2-3, with 11 bases lining up with TRBD2. CDR1 is SQVTM, CDR2 ANQGSEA, per germline. The CDR3 is made up of 16 amino acids. The ends lost 7 bases at V and 0 bases at J; junction bases unmatched: 9. The CDR3: CSGQPGLAASTDTQYF. In DNA form, the CDR3 reads TGCAGCGGCCAACCGGGACTAGCGGCTAGCACAGATACGCAGTATTTT.

In this sample, this clonotype turned up many times. The V call is TRBV5-1, the J call TRBJ2-7; D may be TRBD2 (5 bases). Looked up from germline, CDR1 is SGHRS and CDR2 is YFSETQ. The CDR3 is made up of 15 amino acids. The V end lost 0 bases, the J end lost 0 bases, and 10 bases lay between the germline ends. This CDR3 reads CASSLARESSYEQYV. Here the CDR3 DNA reads TGCGCCAGCAGCTTGGCGAGGGAGAGCTCCTACGAGCAGTACGTC.

The CDR3 DNA reads as TGTGCCAGCGGCCAGGGGGACTCCTACAATGAGCAGTTCTTC. Translated, it gives CASGQGDSYNEQFF. The rearrangement joins TRBV6-1 to TRBJ2-1, with 7 bases lining up with TRBD1. V lost 8 bases to trimming and J lost 0 bases; unmatched junction nucleotides: 4. The CDR3 length is 14 residues. Germline CDR1 MNHNS, CDR2 SASEGT.

In this sample, this clonotype turned up a few times. The V gene is TRBV12-3 or TRBV12-4, the J gene TRBJ2-1, with D hard to call. The CDR3 spans 13 residues. The V end lost 3 bases, the J end lost 7 bases, and 10 bases lay between the germline ends. Here the CDR3 DNA reads TGTGCCAGCAGTTTCGTCCCGTGGAATGAGCAGTTCTTC. Amino acid sequence: CASSFVPWNEQFF.

In its sample, this clonotype was seen many times. This chain links TRBV7-9 with TRBJ1-2; 7 positions match TRBD1. V lost 5 bases and J lost 0; bases outside the gene matches: 9. The CDR3 has 16 amino acids. CDR1 is SEHNR and CDR2 is FQNEAQ in the germline V gene (reference sequence). The CDR3 DNA sequence: TGTGCCAGCAGCCACAATCGGGACAGAACTAACTATGGCTACACCTTC. It is translated as CASSHNRDRTNYGYTF.

This clonotype was recorded many times. The gene calls are TRBV7-2 and TRBJ2-1; 11 nucleotides match TRBD1. J lost 3 bases, V lost 6 bases, and 4 bases had no gene match. Per the germline V gene, CDR1 is SGHTA and CDR2 is FQGNSA. CDR3 size: 15 residues. CDR3: CASRAGTGGYNEQFF. CDR3 sequence (DNA): TGTGCCAGCAGGGCCGGGACAGGGGGCTACAATGAGCAGTTCTTC.

As DNA, the CDR3 is TGTGCCAGCAGCCCAGACATCGGCGAGCAGTACTTC. The encoded protein is CASSPDIGEQYF. The chain recombines TRBV7-9 with TRBJ2-7; D is undetermined. Trimming removed 5 bases at V and 6 bases at J, with 11 bases between. This CDR3 contains 12 residues. CDR1 SEHNR and CDR2 FQNEAQ come from the germline V gene (reference sequence).

The V call is TRBV27, the J call TRBJ1-5; TRBD1 is a possible D gene (5 bases). V was pared by 7 bases and J by 6 bases, with 13 bases between. Germline CDR1 MNHEY, CDR2 SMNVEV (reference sequence). The CDR3 runs to 13 residues. CDR3 residues: CASKGQGSQPQHF. The CDR3 coding sequence is TGTGCCAGCAAGGGGCAGGGTAGTCAGCCCCAGCATTTT.

This clonotype was counted at least ten times. The chain links TRBV28 to TRBJ2-3; D is unresolved. Germline V CDR1 and CDR2: MDHEN, SYDVKM. The CDR3 loop spans 11 amino acids. Trimming left V 10 bases short and J 1 base short, with 6 bases between. The CDR3 DNA follows: TGTGCCACCCGACGCACAGATACGCAGTATTTT. Its translation is CATRRTDTQYF.

This clonotype was counted only a few times. The V gene is TRBV25-1, the J gene TRBJ2-3, with D hard to call. Germline CDR1 and CDR2: MGHDK and SYGVNS. The CDR3 sequence is 16 residues long. Trimming stripped 4 bases from V and 4 bases from J, with 18 bases between. DNA of the CDR3: TGTGCCAGCAGTGCCTCGTCCGGGTGGAAGGCAGATACGCAGTATTTT. This encodes CASSASSGWKADTQYF.